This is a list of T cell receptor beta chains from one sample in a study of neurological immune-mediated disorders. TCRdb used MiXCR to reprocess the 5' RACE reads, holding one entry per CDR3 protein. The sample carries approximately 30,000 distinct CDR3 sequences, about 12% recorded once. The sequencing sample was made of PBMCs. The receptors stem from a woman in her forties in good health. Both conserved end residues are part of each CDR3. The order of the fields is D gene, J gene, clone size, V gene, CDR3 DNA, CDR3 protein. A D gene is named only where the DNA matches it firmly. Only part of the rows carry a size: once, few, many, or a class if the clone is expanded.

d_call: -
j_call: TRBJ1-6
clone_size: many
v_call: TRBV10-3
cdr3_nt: TGTGCCATCAGTGTCGACAGCTCCTATAATTCACCCCTCCACTTT
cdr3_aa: CAISVDSSYNSPLHF

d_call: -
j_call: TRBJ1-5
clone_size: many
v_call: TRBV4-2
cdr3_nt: TGTGCCAGCAGCCAAGATCAGGGGAATCAGCCCCAGCATTTT
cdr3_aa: CASSQDQGNQPQHF

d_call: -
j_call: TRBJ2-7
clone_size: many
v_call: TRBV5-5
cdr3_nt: TGTGCCAGCACTCCCCTCCTAGGCTACGAGCAGTACTTC
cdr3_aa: CASTPLLGYEQYF

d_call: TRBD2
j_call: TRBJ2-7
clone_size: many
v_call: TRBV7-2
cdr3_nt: TGTGCCAGCAGCTCAAATGGGGCGGGAGTGAACGAGCAGTACTTC
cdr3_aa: CASSSNGAGVNEQYF

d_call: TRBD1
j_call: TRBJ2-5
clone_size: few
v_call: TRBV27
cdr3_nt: TGTGCCAGCAGTTTTGCCGGACAGGGGCAGACCCAGTACTTC
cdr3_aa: CASSFAGQGQTQYF

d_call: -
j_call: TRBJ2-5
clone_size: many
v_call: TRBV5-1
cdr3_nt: TGCGCCAGCAGCTCCTCCGGGCAGCGGGAGACCCAGTACTTC
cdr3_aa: CASSSSGQRETQYF

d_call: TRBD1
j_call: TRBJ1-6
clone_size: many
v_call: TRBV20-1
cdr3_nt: TGCAGTGCCAAGACCGGGACAGGGATATCACCCCTCCACTTT
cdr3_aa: CSAKTGTGISPLHF

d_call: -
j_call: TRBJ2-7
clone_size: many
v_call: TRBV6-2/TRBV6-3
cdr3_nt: TGTGCCAGCAGCCACCCGTTAAGGGGCTACGAGCAGTACTTC
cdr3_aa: CASSHPLRGYEQYF

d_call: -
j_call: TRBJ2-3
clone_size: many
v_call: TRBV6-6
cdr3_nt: TGTGCCAGCGAAACGACAACAGATACGCAGTATTTT
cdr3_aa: CASETTTDTQYF

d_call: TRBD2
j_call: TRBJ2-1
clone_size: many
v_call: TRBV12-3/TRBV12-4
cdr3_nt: TGTGCCAGCAGTTTTGCGACTAGCGGGAGGCCCTACAATGAGCAGTTCTTC
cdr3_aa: CASSFATSGRPYNEQFF

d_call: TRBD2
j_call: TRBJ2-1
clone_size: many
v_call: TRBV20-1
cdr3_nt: TGCAGGGTGAATAGCGGGGGGCCATACAATGAGCAGTTCTTC
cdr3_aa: CRVNSGGPYNEQFF

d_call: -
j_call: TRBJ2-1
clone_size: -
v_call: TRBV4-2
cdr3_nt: TGTGTCAGCAGCCAAGTACGGGGGTACAATGAGCAGTTCTTC
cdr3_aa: CVSSQVRGYNEQFF

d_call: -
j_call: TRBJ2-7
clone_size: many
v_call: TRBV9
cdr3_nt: TGTGCCAGCAGCGTAGCTCCTATGGGAAGCGAGCAGTACTTC
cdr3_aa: CASSVAPMGSEQYF

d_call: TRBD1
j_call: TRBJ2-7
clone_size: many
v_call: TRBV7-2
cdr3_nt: TGTGCCAGCAGCAAGGGACAGGGAGGCTACGAGCAGTACTTC
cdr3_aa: CASSKGQGGYEQYF

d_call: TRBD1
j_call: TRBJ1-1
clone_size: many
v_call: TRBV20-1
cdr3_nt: TGCAGTGCCCCCATCTTCGGGACAGGGTATACTGAAGCTTTCTTT
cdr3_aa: CSAPIFGTGYTEAFF

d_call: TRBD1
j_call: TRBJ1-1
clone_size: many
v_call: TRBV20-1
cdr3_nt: TGCAGTGCCTCGGACAGGGACACTGAAGCTTTCTTT
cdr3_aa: CSASDRDTEAFF

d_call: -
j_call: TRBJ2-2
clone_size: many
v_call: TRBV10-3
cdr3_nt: TGTGCCATCAGTGAGTGGGTTGACCGGGCGAACACCGGGGAGCTGTTTTTT
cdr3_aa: CAISEWVDRANTGELFF

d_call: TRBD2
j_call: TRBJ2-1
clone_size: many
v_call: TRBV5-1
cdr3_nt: TGCGCCAGCAGGCCTACGACTAGCGGGGAAAGCTCCTACAATGAGCAGTTCTTC
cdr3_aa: CASRPTTSGESSYNEQFF

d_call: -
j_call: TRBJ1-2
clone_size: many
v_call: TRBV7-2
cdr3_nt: TGTGCCAGCAGCCGACAGAGCCCCCTCGGCTACACCTTC
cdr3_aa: CASSRQSPLGYTF

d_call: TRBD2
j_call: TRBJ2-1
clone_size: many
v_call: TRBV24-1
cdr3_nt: TGTGCCACCAGTGACCTCGGGGTAGCGGGTTACAATGAGCAGTTCTTC
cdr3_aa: CATSDLGVAGYNEQFF

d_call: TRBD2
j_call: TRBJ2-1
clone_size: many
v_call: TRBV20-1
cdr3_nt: TGCAGTGCTAGAGAGCACCCCGGGACTAGCGGGGAGAAGCAGTTCTTC
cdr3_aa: CSAREHPGTSGEKQFF

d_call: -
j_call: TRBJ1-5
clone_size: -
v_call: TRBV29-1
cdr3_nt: TGCAGCGTGCTTCAGGCTGGAGGGCAGCCCTGGCATTTT
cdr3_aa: CSVLQAGGQPWHF

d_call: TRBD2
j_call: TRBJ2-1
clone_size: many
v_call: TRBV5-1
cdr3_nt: TGCGCCAGCAGCGGAAAACTAGCGGGTTACAATGAGCAGTTCTTC
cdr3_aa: CASSGKLAGYNEQFF

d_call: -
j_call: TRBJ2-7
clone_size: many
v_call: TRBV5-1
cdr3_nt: TGCGCCAGCAGTCCTGACCGGTACGAGCAGTACTTC
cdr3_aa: CASSPDRYEQYF

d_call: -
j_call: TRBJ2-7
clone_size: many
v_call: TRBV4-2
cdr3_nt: TGTGCCAGCAGCCAAGATCTAAACAGGCACTACGAGCAGTACTTC
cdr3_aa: CASSQDLNRHYEQYF

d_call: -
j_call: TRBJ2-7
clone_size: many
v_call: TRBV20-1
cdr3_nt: TGCAGTGCTAAGGCGGGCTCCTACGAGCAGTACTTC
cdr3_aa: CSAKAGSYEQYF

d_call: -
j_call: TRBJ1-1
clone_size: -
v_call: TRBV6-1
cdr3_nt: TGTGCCAGCAGTGATTACCGGGCCATGCGAGCTTTCTTT
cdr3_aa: CASSDYRAMRAFF

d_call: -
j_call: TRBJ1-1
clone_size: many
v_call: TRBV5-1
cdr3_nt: TGCGCCAGCAGTGTGGGGGAATCTCCGAACACTGAAGCTTTCTTT
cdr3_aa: CASSVGESPNTEAFF

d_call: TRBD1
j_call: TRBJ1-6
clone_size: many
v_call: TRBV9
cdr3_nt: TGTGCCAGCAGGTCTACAGGGGATTCACCCCTCCACTTT
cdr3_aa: CASRSTGDSPLHF

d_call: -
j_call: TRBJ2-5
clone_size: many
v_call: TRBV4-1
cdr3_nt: TGCGCCAGCAGCCAAGACGGTAACCCAGAGACCCAGTACTTC
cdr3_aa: CASSQDGNPETQYF

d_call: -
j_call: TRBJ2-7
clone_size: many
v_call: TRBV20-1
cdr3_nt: TGCAGTGCTTCCACAGGGATTCCCTACGAGCAGTACTTC
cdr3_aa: CSASTGIPYEQYF

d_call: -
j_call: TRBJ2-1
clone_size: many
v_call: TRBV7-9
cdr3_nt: TGTGCCAGCCAAGAGGGGGGGTACTACAATGAGCAGTTCTTC
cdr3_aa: CASQEGGYYNEQFF

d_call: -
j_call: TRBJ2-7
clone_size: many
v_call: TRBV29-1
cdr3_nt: TGCAGCGTCGCGGCAGACTACGAGCAGTACTTC
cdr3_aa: CSVAADYEQYF

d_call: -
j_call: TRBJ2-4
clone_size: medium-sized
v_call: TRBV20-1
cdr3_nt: TGCAGTGCTCCGATTCCGGGGGCCTCCAAAAACATTCAGTACTTC
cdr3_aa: CSAPIPGASKNIQYF

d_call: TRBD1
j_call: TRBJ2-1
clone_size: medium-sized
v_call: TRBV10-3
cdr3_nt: TGTGCCATCCGGGGGACAGGGGAGAACAATGAGCAGTTCTTC
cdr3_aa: CAIRGTGENNEQFF

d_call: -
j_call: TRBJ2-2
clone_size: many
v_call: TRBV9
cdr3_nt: TGTGCCAGCAGCGTAGGAGTTTCCTACACCGGGGAGCTGTTTTTT
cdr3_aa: CASSVGVSYTGELFF

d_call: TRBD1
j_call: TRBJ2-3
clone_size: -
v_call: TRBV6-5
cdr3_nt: TGTGCCAGCAGTAAAGGACAGGGACCCGCAGATACGCAGTATTTT
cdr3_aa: CASSKGQGPADTQYF

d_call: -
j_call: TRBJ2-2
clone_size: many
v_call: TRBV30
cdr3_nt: TGTGCCTGGAGTAAGCTAGGCACCGGGGAGCTGTTTTTT
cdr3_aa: CAWSKLGTGELFF

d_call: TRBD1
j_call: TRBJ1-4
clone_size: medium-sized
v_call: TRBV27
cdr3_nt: TGTGCCACCGCGGACAGGTTTAATGAAAAACTGTTTTTT
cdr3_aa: CATADRFNEKLFF

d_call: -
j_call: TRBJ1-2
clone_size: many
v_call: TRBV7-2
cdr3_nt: TGTGCCAGCAGCTTAGCGAGGGGGGAGGGTGGCTACACCTTC
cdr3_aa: CASSLARGEGGYTF

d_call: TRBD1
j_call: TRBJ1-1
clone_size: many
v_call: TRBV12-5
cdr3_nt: TGTGCTAGTGGTTCCCGGACAGGGACCACTGAAGCTTTCTTT
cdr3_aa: CASGSRTGTTEAFF

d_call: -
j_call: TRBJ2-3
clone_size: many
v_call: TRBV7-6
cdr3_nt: TGTGCCAGCAGCTCCGGGCCCCCTCCGTTGGATACGCAGTATTTT
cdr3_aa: CASSSGPPPLDTQYF

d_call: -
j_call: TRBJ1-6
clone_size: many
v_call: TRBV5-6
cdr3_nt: TGTGCCAGCAGCTTCGGGGAATCCCCACCTAATTCACCCCTCCACTTT
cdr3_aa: CASSFGESPPNSPLHF

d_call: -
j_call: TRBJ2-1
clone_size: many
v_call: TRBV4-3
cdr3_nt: TGCGCCAGCAGCCAATCCCAGGAGGGGTACAATGAGCAGTTCTTC
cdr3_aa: CASSQSQEGYNEQFF

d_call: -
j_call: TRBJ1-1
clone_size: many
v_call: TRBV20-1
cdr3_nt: TGCAGTGCCCAGGGGTTCGCGGAACCTGAAGCTTTCTTT
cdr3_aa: CSAQGFAEPEAFF

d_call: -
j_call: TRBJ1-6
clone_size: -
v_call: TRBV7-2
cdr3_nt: TGTGCCAGCAGACCCCCGGGGGCTCAGAATTCACCCCTCCACTTT
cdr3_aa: CASRPPGAQNSPLHF

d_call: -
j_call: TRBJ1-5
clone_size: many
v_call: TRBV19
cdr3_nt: TGTGCCAGTAGTCCCCAACGGGGCGGTCAGCCCCAGCATTTT
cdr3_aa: CASSPQRGGQPQHF

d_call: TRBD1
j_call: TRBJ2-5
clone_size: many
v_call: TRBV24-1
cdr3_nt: TGTGCCACCAGTGAACCCAGGACAGGACAAGAGACCCAGTACTTC
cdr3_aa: CATSEPRTGQETQYF

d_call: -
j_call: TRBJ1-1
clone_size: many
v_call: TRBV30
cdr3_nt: TGTGCCTGGAGTGTACTGTGGCAGGGTAACGGAGCTTTCTTT
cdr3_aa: CAWSVLWQGNGAFF

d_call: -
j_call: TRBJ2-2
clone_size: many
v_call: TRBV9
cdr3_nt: TGTGCCAGCAGCTCCGTCTTCACCGGGGAGCTGTTTTTT
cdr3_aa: CASSSVFTGELFF

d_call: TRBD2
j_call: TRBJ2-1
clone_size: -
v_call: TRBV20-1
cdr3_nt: TGCAGTGCTAGAGATCTAGCGGGGGCCCTAAATGAGCAGTTCTTC
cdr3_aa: CSARDLAGALNEQFF

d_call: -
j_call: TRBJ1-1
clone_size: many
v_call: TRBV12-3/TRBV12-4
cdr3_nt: TGTGCCAGCAGTTTAGAACGGACGAAGCCTTTCTTT
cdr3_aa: CASSLERTKPFF

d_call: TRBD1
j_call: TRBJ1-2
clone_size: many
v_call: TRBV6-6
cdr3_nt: TGTGCCATCTGGGACAGGGTCTATGGCTACACCTTC
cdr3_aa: CAIWDRVYGYTF

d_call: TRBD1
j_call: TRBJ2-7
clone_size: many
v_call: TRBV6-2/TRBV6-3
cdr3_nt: TGTGCCAGCAGTTTCCAGGGACAGGGCTACGAGCAGTACTTC
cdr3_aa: CASSFQGQGYEQYF